This T cell receptor beta chain was identified in a study of spatial heterogeneity in lung cancer. Background on the study: Compared with alpha-chain sequences, beta-chain sequences were consistently detected in greater numbers. In tumor regions TCR transcript counts correlated strongly with a matched bulk RNA-seq T cell module score. Overall study results and limits: Higher tumor mutation counts went along with higher counts of expanded intratumoral alpha and beta TCRs.

This clonotype was seen ten or more times. No antigen is known for it. Time point meaning: sample taken at primary tumor resection. Material for sequencing was whole RNA from tumor, nontumor lung or frozen PBMC, left unsorted. In germline, CDR1 is SGHRS, CDR2 YFSETQ. V was cut by 3 bases and J by 5 bases, with 14 bases left in between. The CDR3 consists of 14 residues. TCRdb reprocessed the 5' RACE reads via MiXCR and lists one record per CDR3 protein. The sample has around 20,000 distinct CDR3 sequences; 2.8% are singletons. The rearrangement uses TRBV5-1 and TRBJ1-1; D is unclear. Source: lung tumor tissue, taken at surgery. This TCR came from a male donor with early-stage non-small cell lung cancer. CDR3: CASSSRTSGTEAFF. The DNA for the CDR3 is TGCGCCAGCAGCTCAAGGACTTCGGGGACTGAAGCTTTCTTT.